Listed here are 18 T cell receptor beta chains from one sample, sequenced in a study of T cell responses to AZD1222 COVID-19 vaccine. Here immunoSEQ multiplex PCR was the method, and the copy in TCRdb shows in-frame clones only, minus some. The table lists about 110,000 clones, roughly 89% of them singletons. Source: peripheral blood, taken on day 0 of AZD1222 vaccination. All receptors derive from an adult in good health.

The chain employs TRBV5-8 and TRBJ1-2, with a possible D match to TRBD1 (5 bases). The CDR3 consists of 17 residues. Germline CDR1 reads SGHTS; CDR2 reads YDEGEE. The V end was cut by 4 bases, the J end by 4 bases, with 23 bases between. DNA for the CDR3: TGTGCCAGCAGCGCCCACGGCCCGGGACCGAGAGCCTATGGCTACACCTTC. It translates to CASSAHGPGPRAYGYTF.

This clone has just a few counts. The chain is built from TRBV18 and TRBJ1-6, with 11 bases aligning to TRBD1. The CDR3 covers 15 residues. Germline loops: CDR1 KGHSH, CDR2 LQKENI. Germline trimming cut 6 bases from V and 10 bases from J; bases unmatched to any gene: 8. CDR3 DNA sequence: TGTGCCAGCTCCCACGGGACAGGGGGGGACTCACCCCTCCACTTT. It codes for CASSHGTGGDSPLHF.

This chain uses TRBV11-2 with TRBJ1-3, with no clear D. The V gene lost 1 base and the J gene lost 4 bases, with 2 bases spanning the gap. Looked up from germline, CDR1 is SGHAT and CDR2 is FQNNGV. CDR3 length equals 12 residues. The CDR3 coding sequence is TGTGCCAGCAGCTTAGCCGGAAACACCATATATTTT. Its translation is CASSLAGNTIYF.

This clone was seen a handful of times. The chain uses TRBV19 and TRBJ2-1; D is unresolved. This CDR3 region has 13 residues. Between the trimmed V and J ends, which lost 5 bases and 2 bases, there was a span of 7 bases. Germline CDR1 and CDR2: LNHDA and SQIVND (reference sequence). The CDR3 region has the DNA TGTGCCAGTAGTCTCCGTGCCTACAATGAGCAGTTCTTC. Translating gives CASSLRAYNEQFF.

The chain couples TRBV21-1 to TRBJ2-7; the table's D call, TRBD2, has no DNA check behind it. TRBV21-1 is designated a pseudogene. The CDR3 is 14 amino acids. CDR3: CASSRRLAGHEQYF. CDR3 coding DNA: TGTGCCAGCAGCAGACGACTAGCGGGCCACGAGCAGTACTTC.

The chain carries TRBV6-5 and TRBJ1-5, with 11 bases matching TRBD1. The CDR3 spans 14 residues. Trimming at V came to 6 bases and at J to 6 bases, leaving 4 bases not matched to a gene. The germline CDR1 and CDR2 sequences are MNHEY and SVGAGI. The CDR3 region is CASRDRGLGQPQHF. The CDR3 DNA is TGTGCCAGCAGGGACAGGGGGCTTGGTCAGCCCCAGCATTTT.

This chain uses TRBV5-1 with TRBJ2-2; D uncertain. V gave up 4 bases and J gave up 5 bases, with 12 bases separating them. This CDR3 comprises 14 residues. CDR1 is SGHRS, CDR2 YFSETQ, per germline. The DNA of the CDR3 is TGCGCCAGCAGCCTTTCGGGCGAAACCGGGGAGCTGTTTTTT. Its translation: CASSLSGETGELFF.

V gene TRBV6-2 or TRBV6-3 combines with J gene TRBJ1-2; no reliable D call. This CDR3 spans 11 amino acids. V lost 2 bases and J lost 6, with 4 bases in between. Germline assignment: CDR1 MNHEY and CDR2 SVGEGT. The CDR3 protein is CASSYADGYTF. The CDR3 coding sequence is TGTGCCAGCAGTTACGCGGATGGCTACACCTTC.

The V and J genes are TRBV29-1 and TRBJ1-2; D not resolved. This CDR3 region has 10 residues. Trimming stripped 5 bases from V and 8 bases from J, with 9 bases between. Per germline, CDR1 SQVTM and CDR2 ANQGSEA. The CDR3 DNA follows: TGCAGCGTTCCTCCGTACGGCTACACCTTC. Encoded protein: CSVPPYGYTF.

The V call is TRBV27, the J call TRBJ1-6, with D perhaps TRBD1 (5 bases). Trimming removed 6 bases at V and 5 bases at J, with 11 bases between. The CDR3 runs to 14 residues. Per germline, CDR1 MNHEY and CDR2 SMNVEV (reference sequence). CDR3 sequence (DNA): TGTGCCAGCAGGCAGGGTGTTGATAATTCACCCCTCCACTTT. It codes for CASRQGVDNSPLHF.

The chain employs TRBV9 and TRBJ2-7; the D gene could be TRBD1 or TRBD2 (6 bases each). The V gene lost 7 bases and the J gene lost 3 bases, with 8 bases spanning the gap. Germline lookup yields CDR1 SGDLS and CDR2 YYNGEE. The length of the CDR3 is 11 residues. CDR3 nucleotides: TGTGCCAGCGGGGGGCTCTACGAGCAGTACTTC. Its protein is CASGGLYEQYF.

This chain links TRBV4-2 with TRBJ2-1; possible D gene TRBD2, 5 bases. V was cut by 0 bases and J by 9 bases, with 12 bases left in between. This CDR3 is 14 amino acids long. CDR1 is LGHNA, CDR2 YNFKEQ, per germline. The CDR3 is CASSQDFGNGEQFF. The CDR3, as DNA: TGTGCCAGCAGCCAAGATTTCGGGAACGGTGAGCAGTTCTTC.

V and J are TRBV9 and TRBJ1-2; 7 bases line up with TRBD1. Losses at the gene ends were 6 bases for V and 0 bases for J; bases not matched to a gene: 11. Germline CDR1 and CDR2: SGDLS and YYNGEE. This CDR3 is 16 amino acids long. The CDR3 DNA reads TGTGCCAGCACTACAGGGGCCCTAGCAGCTAACTATGGCTACACCTTC. It specifies CASTTGALAANYGYTF.

This chain joins TRBV2 and TRBJ2-7; 8 nucleotides agree with TRBD1. CDR3 length equals 13 residues. CDR1 and CDR2 from the germline V gene are SNHLY and FYNNEI. V was pared by 6 bases and J by 6 bases, with 7 bases of the junction left unmatched. The CDR3 region has the DNA TGTGCCAGCAGAGGGGACAGGTTAGGCGAGCAGTACTTC. Protein product: CASRGDRLGEQYF.

This rearrangement joins TRBV6-2 or TRBV6-3 to TRBJ1-5; TRBD1 aligns across 9 bases. Losses at the gene ends were 5 bases for V and 6 bases for J; bases not matched to a gene: 8. This CDR3 has 15 amino acids. The V gene's germline CDR1 is MNHEY and CDR2 SVGEGT. Here the CDR3 reads CASSRPGQGLQPQHF. The DNA of the CDR3 is TGTGCCAGCAGTAGACCGGGACAGGGCCTTCAGCCCCAGCATTTT.

The chain links TRBV10-2 to TRBJ1-5; perhaps TRBD1 as D (5 bases). The germline V gene encodes CDR1 WSHSY and CDR2 SAAADI. The CDR3 length is 14 residues. Trimming took 3 bases from V and 3 from J, leaving 9 bases between them. The CDR3 is CASSDQGNNQPQHF. The DNA of the CDR3 is TGCGCCAGCAGTGACCAGGGAAACAATCAGCCCCAGCATTTT.

This clone appeared a single time. In DNA form, the CDR3 reads TGTGCCAGTAGTTACTCCCTTGAGGAGCTGTTTTTT. Its protein product is CASSYSLEELFF. V gene TRBV19 combines with J gene TRBJ2-2; D unresolved. This CDR3 comprises 12 residues. Germline V gives CDR1 LNHDA, CDR2 SQIVND (reference sequence). V was clipped by 5 bases and J by 10 bases, with 11 bases between them.

This chain links TRBV6-5 with TRBJ1-6; D is ambiguous. Per germline, CDR1 MNHEY and CDR2 SVGAGI. The CDR3 length is 14 residues. V was clipped by 8 bases and J by 1 base, with 9 bases between them. CDR3 sequence: CASRPLSYNSPLHF. CDR3 sequence (DNA): TGTGCCAGCCGTCCGCTATCCTATAATTCACCCCTCCACTTT.